One and the same sample provided the 27 T cell receptor beta chains below, sequenced in a study of immune characterization of retroperitoneal liposarcoma. MiXCR, applied by TCRdb to the PCR reads, yields one record per CDR3 protein. The table shows 8,000 to 13,000 distinct CDR3 sequences, with about 30% occurring only once. Material for sequencing was tumor tissue. Receptor source: a female donor with retroperitoneal liposarcoma.

Only a few counts were recorded for this clonotype. V usage is TRBV27 and J usage is TRBJ1-2; TRBD1 matches 9 bases. This CDR3 has 14 residues. Germline loops: CDR1 MNHEY, CDR2 SMNVEV (reference sequence). V lost 4 bases to trimming and J lost 5 bases; unmatched junction nucleotides: 5. For the CDR3, the DNA is TGTGCCAGCAGTTACAGGGGGCGCGGATATGGCTACACCTTC. It translates to CASSYRGRGYGYTF.

By frequency in the sample, this clonotype is medium-sized. V gene TRBV6-1 combines with J gene TRBJ2-6; the D gene is possibly TRBD2 (5 bases). Trimming removed 5 bases at V and 0 bases at J, with 14 bases between. The CDR3 totals 17 residues. Germline V gene sequence: CDR1 MNHNS, CDR2 SASEGT. For the CDR3, the DNA is TGTGCCAGCAGTTATTCCGCGGGTAGCTCTGGGGCCAACGTCCTGACTTTC. This sequence encodes CASSYSAGSSGANVLTF.

This clonotype was observed once. The J gene is TRBJ2-1, the V gene TRBV7-2; maybe TRBD1 (6 bases). Germline V gives CDR1 SGHTA, CDR2 FQGNSA. The CDR3 has 14 amino acids. V shed 4 bases and J shed 4 bases, with 11 bases lying between them. CDR3 in DNA: TGTGCCAGCAGCTCTTACACAGGGTACAATGAGCAGTTCTTC. Its protein product is CASSSYTGYNEQFF.

This clonotype has at least ten counts. V and J are TRBV6-1 and TRBJ2-1; TRBD1 matches at 7 bases. Germline lookup yields CDR1 MNHNS and CDR2 SASEGT. The CDR3 runs 13 residues. V dropped 7 bases and J dropped 4; count of bases not matched to a gene: 4. CDR3 in amino acids: CASTLTGYNEQFF. The CDR3 DNA follows: TGTGCCAGCACTCTGACAGGGTACAATGAGCAGTTCTTC.

This clonotype occurred many times. The chain combines TRBV6-6 with TRBJ2-5; a weak D match, TRBD2 (5 bases). Germline lookup yields CDR1 MNHNY and CDR2 SVGAGI (reference sequence). Trimming cost V 2 bases and J 11 bases, with 18 bases left between them. CDR3 length: 14 residues. The CDR3, as DNA: TGTGCCAGCAGTTACCTCCCCTCGGGGAATGAGCAGTACTTC. It codes for CASSYLPSGNEQYF.

CDR3: CASGLATGTGVDNEQFF. The CDR3 DNA follows: TGTGCTAGTGGTTTGGCCACAGGGACGGGGGTAGACAATGAGCAGTTCTTC. This rearrangement joins TRBV12-5 to TRBJ2-1; D tentatively fits TRBD1 or TRBD2 (6 bases each). Germline CDR1 is LGHNT and CDR2 is FRNRAP. The V and J ends lost 1 base and 5 bases respectively, with 18 bases between them. CDR3 length equals 17 residues.

The chain carries TRBV7-2 and TRBJ2-5, with TRBD2 matching over 8 bases. There are 13 residues in the CDR3. Germline CDR1 reads SGHTA; CDR2 reads FQGNSA. V lost 4 bases, J lost 11 bases, and 9 bases stayed unmatched. CDR3 amino acids: CASSSTPGGEQYF. CDR3 DNA sequence: TGTGCCAGCAGCTCCACTCCCGGGGGGGAGCAGTACTTC.

On this clonotype: This may arise from a read error, as a much more abundant clone is one base away. The CDR3 does not end in the conserved phenylalanine or tryptophan, so this is likely a read error. The V gene is TRBV6-1, the J gene TRBJ2-1; 11 bases are a match to TRBD2. The CDR3 has 13 residues. V dropped 10 bases and J dropped 6; count of bases not matched to a gene: 5. Germline CDR1 MNHNS, CDR2 SASEGT. The CDR3 coding sequence is TGTGCCACCGCCACTAGCGGGGGCAATGAGCAGTTCTGC. This sequence encodes CATATSGGNEQFC.

This rearrangement joins TRBV10-1 to TRBJ2-1; D unclear. This CDR3 has 14 residues. V lost 5 bases, J lost 0 bases, and 8 bases lay in between. CDR1 WNHNN and CDR2 SYGVQD come from the germline V gene (reference sequence). CDR3 sequence (DNA): TGCGCCAGCAGTAAGGGAAGCTCCTACAATGAGCAGTTCTTC. Encoded protein: CASSKGSSYNEQFF.

This clonotype was counted between two and nine times. The CDR3 region is CASSLVGGGSYEQYF. CDR3 nucleotide sequence: TGTGCCAGCAGCTTAGTGGGCGGGGGCTCCTACGAGCAGTACTTC. The chain joins TRBV11-2 to TRBJ2-1, with 7 nucleotides matching TRBD2. TRBJ2-7 matches the DNA end more closely, so the J call is doubtful. This CDR3 has 15 amino acids. Germline CDR1 SGHAT, CDR2 FQNNGV.

In this sample, this clonotype is medium-sized (0.01 to 0.1%). V gene TRBV7-2 combines with J gene TRBJ2-1; a possible D gene is TRBD1 (5 bases). This CDR3 is 14 amino acids long. V was shortened by 3 bases and J by 10 bases, with 16 bases between the two germline ends. CDR1 and CDR2 from the germline V gene are SGHTA and FQGNSA. The CDR3 DNA is TGTGCCAGCAGCTTGATAGGGGTACCGTACGAGCAGTTCTTC. It translates to CASSLIGVPYEQFF. The whole variable domain, remainder taken from reference TRBV7-2 and TRBJ2-1, is GAGVSQSPSNKVTEKGKDVELRCDPISGHTALYWYRQSLGQGLEFLIYFQGNSAPDKSGLPSDRFSAERTGGSVSTLTIQRTQQEDSAVYLCASSLIGVPYEQFFGPGTRLTVL.

This clonotype is classed as medium-sized. The gene calls are TRBV7-6 and TRBJ2-1, with TRBD1 identical over 11 bases. The J call is uncertain, as TRBJ2-7 better fits the DNA end. This CDR3 is built from 16 residues. The germline V gene encodes CDR1 SGHVS and CDR2 FNYEAQ. CDR3 sequence: CASSPRPGQGGNEQYF. The CDR3 DNA reads as TGTGCCAGCAGCCCAAGGCCGGGACAGGGGGGCAATGAGCAGTACTTC.

V is TRBV6-5 and J is TRBJ2-5; D is unclear. The CDR3 consists of 14 residues. The V gene lost 2 bases and the J gene lost 5 bases, with 12 bases spanning the gap. Per germline, CDR1 MNHEY and CDR2 SVGAGI. The CDR3 DNA sequence: TGTGCCAGCAGTTACCTCCGGGCCGTCGAGACCCAGTACTTC. As protein: CASSYLRAVETQYF.

In its sample, this clonotype was seen a few times. This chain connects TRBV6-1 to TRBJ2-1; 12 positions agree with TRBD1. CDR3 length: 14 amino acids. The germline V gene encodes CDR1 MNHNS and CDR2 SASEGT. J lost 10 bases, V lost 6 bases, and 7 bases had no gene match. Here the CDR3 reads CASRPSGTGGEQFF. The CDR3, as DNA: TGTGCCAGCAGGCCCTCCGGGACAGGGGGCGAGCAGTTCTTC.

In its sample, this clonotype was seen a few times. This chain uses TRBV6-4 with TRBJ1-1; 9 nucleotides align to TRBD1. V lost 6 bases, J lost 5 bases, and 7 bases stayed unmatched. Germline V gene data show CDR1 as MRHNA and CDR2 as SNTAGT. This CDR3 is built from 14 residues. CDR3 protein: CASSVTGGMTEAFF. The CDR3 nucleotides are TGTGCCAGCAGCGTGACAGGGGGGATGACTGAAGCTTTCTTT.

By sample fraction, this clonotype is medium-sized. The CDR3 loop reads CASRVHGYNEQYF. The CDR3, as DNA: TGTGCCAGCAGAGTACATGGATACAATGAGCAGTACTTC. The chain carries TRBV6-1 and TRBJ2-1, with D unresolved. With the DNA end fitting TRBJ2-7 better, the J assignment may be wrong. CDR3 length: 13 amino acids. The germline CDR1 and CDR2 sequences are MNHNS and SASEGT.

This clonotype appeared a few times. Germline and junction disagree at one end, which may indicate a read error. The V gene is TRBV10-2, the J gene TRBJ2-3, with no clear D. This CDR3 contains 13 residues. Germline V gene sequence: CDR1 WSHSY, CDR2 SAAADI. The CDR3 coding sequence is TGCGCCAGCAGTGAAACACCTCCCCCCGAGCAGGTCTTT. The encoded protein is CASSETPPPEQVF.

This clonotype was seen once. This may be a read error, as it is one base from a much larger clone. Because the CDR3 is missing its conserved closing phenylalanine or tryptophan, this is likely a read error. V gene TRBV6-5 combines with J gene TRBJ2-3; D possibly corresponds to TRBD1 (6 bases). From germline, CDR1 is MNHEY and CDR2 SVGAGI. The CDR3 consists of 15 residues. Trimming removed 6 bases from V and 4 bases from J, with 17 bases in between. The CDR3 reads CASRSQGFGPDTQYS. The CDR3 nucleotides are TGTGCCAGCAGATCGCAGGGGTTCGGCCCAGATACGCAGTATTCT.

This rearrangement joins TRBV11-2 to TRBJ1-6, with D tentatively TRBD1 (5 bases). The CDR3 runs 17 residues. Germline-derived CDR1 and CDR2 are SGHAT and FQNNGV. V gave up 4 bases and J gave up 9 bases, with 22 bases separating them. The CDR3 sequence is CASSYRPLSTQGSPLHF. The CDR3 DNA is TGTGCCAGCAGCTATCGTCCCCTTTCAACCCAGGGTTCACCCCTCCACTTT.

This clonotype has a count of ten or more. This rearrangement joins TRBV12-3 or TRBV12-4 to TRBJ2-4; no firm D call. This CDR3 spans 16 amino acids. V was shortened by 3 bases and J by 0 bases, with 12 bases between the two germline ends. The CDR3, as DNA: TGTGCCAGCAGTTTCTGGCTACAACTAGCCAAAAACATTCAGTACTTC. Translation gives CASSFWLQLAKNIQYF.

Remarks on this clonotype: This may be a read error: a much more frequent sequence differs by one nucleotide. This chain uses TRBV12-3 or TRBV12-4 with TRBJ2-1; D remains ambiguous. The end of the DNA aligns better with TRBJ2-5, so the J call may be wrong. The CDR3 contains 14 residues. The CDR3 sequence is CASTTADGTQTQYF. In DNA, the CDR3 is TGTGCCAGCACCACGGCGGACGGCACACAGACCCAGTACTTC.

In this sample, this clonotype is medium-sized. The chain employs TRBV6-1 and TRBJ2-2; TRBD1 agrees at 8 bases. Trimming removed 8 bases from V and 3 bases from J; junction bases left unmatched: 8. CDR3 length: 15 amino acids. Germline CDR1 MNHNS, CDR2 SASEGT. CDR3 coding DNA: TGTGCCAGCGTAACCGGGACAGGTTACACCGGGGAGCTGTTTTTT. Residues: CASVTGTGYTGELFF.

The genes are TRBV11-1 and TRBJ2-1, with D tentatively TRBD1 or TRBD2 (5 bases each). The CDR3 contains 15 residues. Trimming removed 1 base from V and 10 bases from J, with 17 bases in between. Germline CDR1 and CDR2: SGHAT and FQDESV (reference sequence). Written as DNA, the CDR3 is TGTGCCAGCAGCTTAGTTCGGGGCGACTCCTACGAGCAGTTCTTC. Translating gives CASSLVRGDSYEQFF.

This clonotype qualifies as medium-sized. The J gene is TRBJ2-1, the V gene TRBV6-1, with 9 bases fitting TRBD2. The J call may not be correct, given that the DNA end is closer to TRBJ2-7. The germline V gene encodes CDR1 MNHNS and CDR2 SASEGT. The CDR3 is 14 amino acids. This CDR3 reads CASKVAGGDSEQYF. CDR3 DNA: TGTGCCAGCAAGGTGGCGGGAGGGGATAGTGAGCAGTACTTC.

The sample holds a few counts of this clonotype. The chain employs TRBV6-1 and TRBJ1-3; no clear D gene. The CDR3 length is 17 residues. V gave up 0 bases and J gave up 0 bases, with 12 bases separating them. CDR1 and CDR2 (germline): MNHNS, SASEGT. This CDR3 reads CASSEALLRSSGNTIYF. The DNA for the CDR3 is TGTGCCAGCAGTGAAGCGCTTCTCAGGAGCTCTGGAAACACCATATATTTT.

This clonotype was seen a handful of times. The chain employs TRBV12-3 or TRBV12-4 and TRBJ1-1, with a possible D match to TRBD1 (5 bases). The CDR3 loop spans 14 amino acids. V was clipped by 7 bases and J by 4 bases, with 16 bases between them. In DNA form, the CDR3 reads TGTGCCAGCACCCGACAGTCGGTCCGCACTGAAGCTTTCTTT. Protein product: CASTRQSVRTEAFF.

The rearrangement links TRBV6-1 to TRBJ1-5; no firm D call. Germline CDR1 reads MNHNS; CDR2 reads SASEGT. V lost 2 bases to trimming and J lost 4 bases, with 6 bases between them. The CDR3 extends over 13 amino acids. The CDR3, as DNA: TGTGCCAGCAGTGAACGAGGGAATCAGCCCCAGCATTTT. This sequence encodes CASSERGNQPQHF.